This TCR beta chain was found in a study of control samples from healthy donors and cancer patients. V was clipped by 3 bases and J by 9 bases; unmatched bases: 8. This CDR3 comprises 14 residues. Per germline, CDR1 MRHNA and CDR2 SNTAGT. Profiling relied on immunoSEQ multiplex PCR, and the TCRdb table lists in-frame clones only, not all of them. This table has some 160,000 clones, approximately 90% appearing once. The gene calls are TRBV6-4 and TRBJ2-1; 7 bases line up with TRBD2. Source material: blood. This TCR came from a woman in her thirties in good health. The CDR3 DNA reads TGTGCCAGCAGTGAGGAGGCGGGAGTGGGTGAGCAGTTCTTC. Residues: CASSEEAGVGEQFF.